These T cell receptor beta chains were read from a single sample in a study of CD8 T cells in ankylosing spondylitis. TCRdb fed the 5' RACE reads into MiXCR, producing one record per CDR3 protein. The table includes roughly 230,000 distinct CDR3 sequences, roughly 8.2% detected once. The source material was blood, either unsorted or a sorted T cell fraction (not recorded which). Source of these receptors: a female donor with ankylosing spondylitis or in good health (not recorded which). CDR3s include the opening cysteine and the closing phenylalanine or tryptophan. The order of the fields is CDR3 protein, CDR3 DNA, CDR3 length, V gene, D gene, J gene, clone size. A D gene is named only where the DNA matches it firmly. The size of a clone is reported for some rows only, either as once, few or many, or as a class for expanded clones.

CSAREGGSEQFF,TGCAGTGCTAGAGAGGGTGGGAGTGAGCAGTTCTTC,12,TRBV20-1,-,TRBJ2-1,many
CASRTPGQSEKLFF,TGTGCCAGCAGAACCCCGGGACAGTCTGAAAAACTGTTTTTT,14,TRBV6-2/TRBV6-3,TRBD1,TRBJ1-4,-
CASSSQGQETQYF,TGCGCCAGCAGCTCTCAGGGCCAAGAGACCCAGTACTTC,13,TRBV5-1,-,TRBJ2-5,many
CATSDLGEYDSGAEAFF,TGTGCCACCAGTGATTTAGGGGAGTACGACAGTGGGGCTGAAGCTTTCTTT,17,TRBV24-1,-,TRBJ1-1,many
CASRSGRADEQFF,TGCGCCAGCAGGTCGGGACGCGCTGATGAGCAGTTCTTC,13,TRBV5-1,-,TRBJ2-1,few
CASSLPGTGQETQYF,TGTGCCAGCAGCCTTCCCGGGACAGGGCAAGAGACCCAGTACTTC,15,TRBV5-5,TRBD1,TRBJ2-5,few
CASSEQGNYGYTF,TGTGCCAGCAGTGAGCAGGGGAACTATGGCTACACCTTC,13,TRBV2,-,TRBJ1-2,many
CASMRQGGSGELFF,TGTGCCAGCATGAGGCAGGGGGGGAGCGGGGAGCTGTTTTTT,14,TRBV27,-,TRBJ2-2,many
CASSRVPGTSNYGYTF,TGTGCCAGCAGTCGGGTCCCCGGGACTTCTAACTATGGCTACACCTTC,16,TRBV27,-,TRBJ1-2,many
CASSRSHEQFF,TGTGCCAGCAGTCGTTCCCATGAGCAGTTCTTC,11,TRBV7-2,-,TRBJ2-1,few
CSGLAANSYNEQFF,TGCAGTGGTCTGGCGGCTAACTCCTACAATGAGCAGTTCTTC,14,TRBV20-1,-,TRBJ2-1,many
CASSLATQANEQFF,TGTGCCAGCAGTTTAGCGACCCAGGCCAATGAGCAGTTCTTC,14,TRBV12-3/TRBV12-4,-,TRBJ2-1,many
CSARDLGGGPYNEQFF,TGCAGTGCTAGAGATCTTGGGGGAGGGCCCTACAATGAGCAGTTCTTC,16,TRBV20-1,TRBD2,TRBJ2-1,many